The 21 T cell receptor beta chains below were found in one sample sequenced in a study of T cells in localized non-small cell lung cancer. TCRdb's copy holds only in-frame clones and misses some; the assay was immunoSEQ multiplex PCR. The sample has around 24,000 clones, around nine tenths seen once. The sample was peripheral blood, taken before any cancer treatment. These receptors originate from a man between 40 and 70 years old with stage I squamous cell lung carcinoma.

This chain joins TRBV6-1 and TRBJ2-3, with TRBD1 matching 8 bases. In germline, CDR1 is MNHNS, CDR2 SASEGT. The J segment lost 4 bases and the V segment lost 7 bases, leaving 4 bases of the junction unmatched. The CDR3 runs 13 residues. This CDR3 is CASKNRGADTQYF. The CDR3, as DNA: TGTGCCAGCAAGAACAGGGGGGCAGATACGCAGTATTTT.

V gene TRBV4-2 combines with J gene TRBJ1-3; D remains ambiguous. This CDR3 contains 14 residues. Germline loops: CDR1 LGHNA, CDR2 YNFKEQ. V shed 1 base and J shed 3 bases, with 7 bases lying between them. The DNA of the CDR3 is TGTGCCAGCAGCCAAGGTTTAGATGGAAACACCATATATTTT. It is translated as CASSQGLDGNTIYF.

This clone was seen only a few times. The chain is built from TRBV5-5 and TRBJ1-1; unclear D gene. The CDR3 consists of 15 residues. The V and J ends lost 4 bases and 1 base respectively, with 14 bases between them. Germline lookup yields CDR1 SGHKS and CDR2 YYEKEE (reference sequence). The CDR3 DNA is TGTGCCAGCAGCCCGCGGGCCCTAGAGAACACTGAAGCTTTCTTT. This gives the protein CASSPRALENTEAFF.

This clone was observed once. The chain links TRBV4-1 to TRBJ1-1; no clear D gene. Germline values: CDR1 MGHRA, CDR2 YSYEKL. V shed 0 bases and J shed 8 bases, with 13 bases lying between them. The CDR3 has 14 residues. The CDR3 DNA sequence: TGCGCCAGCAGCCAAGAAGGAGGGTCTAAAGAAGCTTTCTTT. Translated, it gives CASSQEGGSKEAFF.

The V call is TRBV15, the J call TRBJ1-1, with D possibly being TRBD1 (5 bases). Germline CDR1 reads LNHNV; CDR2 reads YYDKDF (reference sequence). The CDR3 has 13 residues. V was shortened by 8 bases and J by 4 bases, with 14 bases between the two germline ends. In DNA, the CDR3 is TGTGCCACCGCCGGGAACGGGGGCACTGAAGCTTTCTTT. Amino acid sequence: CATAGNGGTEAFF.

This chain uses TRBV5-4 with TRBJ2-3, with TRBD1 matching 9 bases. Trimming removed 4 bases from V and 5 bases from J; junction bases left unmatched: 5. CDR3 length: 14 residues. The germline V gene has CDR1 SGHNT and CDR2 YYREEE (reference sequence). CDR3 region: CASSGGQGQDTQYF. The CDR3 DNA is TGTGCCAGCAGCGGGGGACAGGGTCAAGATACGCAGTATTTT.

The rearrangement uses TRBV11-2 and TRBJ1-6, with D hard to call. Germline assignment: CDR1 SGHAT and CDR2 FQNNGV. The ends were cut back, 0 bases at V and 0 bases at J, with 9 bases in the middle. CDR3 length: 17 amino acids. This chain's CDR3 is CASSLDPLSSYNSPLHF. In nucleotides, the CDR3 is TGTGCCAGCAGCTTAGATCCCTTGAGCTCCTATAATTCACCCCTCCACTTT.

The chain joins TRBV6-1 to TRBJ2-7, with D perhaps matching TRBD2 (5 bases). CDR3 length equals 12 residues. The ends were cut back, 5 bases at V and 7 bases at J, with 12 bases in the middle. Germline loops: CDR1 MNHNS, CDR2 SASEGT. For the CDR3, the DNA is TGTGCCAGCAGTCCTCGTCCGGGGGAGCAGTACTTC. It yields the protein CASSPRPGEQYF.

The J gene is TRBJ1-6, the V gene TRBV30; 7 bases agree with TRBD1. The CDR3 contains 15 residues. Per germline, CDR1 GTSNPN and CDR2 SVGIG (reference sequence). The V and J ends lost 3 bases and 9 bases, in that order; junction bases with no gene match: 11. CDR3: CAWRGVTGWGSPLHF. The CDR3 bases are TGTGCCTGGAGAGGGGTGACAGGGTGGGGTTCACCCCTCCACTTT.

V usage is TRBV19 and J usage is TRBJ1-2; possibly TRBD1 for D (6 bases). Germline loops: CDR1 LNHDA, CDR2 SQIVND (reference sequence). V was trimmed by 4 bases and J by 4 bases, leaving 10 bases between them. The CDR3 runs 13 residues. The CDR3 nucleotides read TGTGCCAGTAGTAAACGCAGGGGCTATGGCTACACCTTC. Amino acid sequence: CASSKRRGYGYTF. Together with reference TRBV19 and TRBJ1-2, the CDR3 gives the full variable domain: DGGITQSPKYLFRKEGQNVTLSCEQNLNHDAMYWYRQDPGQGLRLIYYSQIVNDFQKGDIAEGYSVSREKKESFPLTVTSAQKNPTAFYLCASSKRRGYGYTFGSGTRLTVV.

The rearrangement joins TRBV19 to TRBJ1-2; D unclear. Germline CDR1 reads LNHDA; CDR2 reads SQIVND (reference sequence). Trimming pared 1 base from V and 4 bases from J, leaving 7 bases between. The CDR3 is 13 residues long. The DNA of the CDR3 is TGTGCCAGTAGTATAGGTCAGGCCTATGGCTACACCTTC. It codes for CASSIGQAYGYTF.

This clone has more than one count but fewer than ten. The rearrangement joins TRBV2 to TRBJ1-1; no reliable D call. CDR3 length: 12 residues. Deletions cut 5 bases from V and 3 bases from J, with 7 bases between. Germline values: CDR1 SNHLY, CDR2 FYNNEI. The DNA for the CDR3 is TGTGCCAGCAGTTTGGGTGACACTGAAGCTTTCTTT. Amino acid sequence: CASSLGDTEAFF.

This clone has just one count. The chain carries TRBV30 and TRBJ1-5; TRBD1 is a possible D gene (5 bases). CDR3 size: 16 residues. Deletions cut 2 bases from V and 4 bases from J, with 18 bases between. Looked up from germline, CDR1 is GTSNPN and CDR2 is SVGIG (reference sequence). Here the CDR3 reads CAWSRGGGDPNQPQHF. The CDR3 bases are TGTGCCTGGAGTAGGGGAGGCGGGGACCCGAATCAGCCCCAGCATTTT.

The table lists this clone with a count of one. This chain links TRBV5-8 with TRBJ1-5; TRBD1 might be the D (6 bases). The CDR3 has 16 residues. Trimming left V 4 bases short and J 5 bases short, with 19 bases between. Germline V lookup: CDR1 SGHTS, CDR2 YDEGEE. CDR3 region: CASSHAGASDYQPQHF. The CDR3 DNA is TGTGCCAGCAGCCACGCGGGGGCATCGGACTATCAGCCCCAGCATTTT. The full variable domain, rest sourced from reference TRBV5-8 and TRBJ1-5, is EAGVTQSPTHLIKTRGQQATLRCSPISGHTSVYWYQQALGLGLQFLLWYDEGEERNRGNFPPRFSGRQFPNYSSELNVNALELEDSALYLCASSHAGASDYQPQHFGDGTRLSIL.

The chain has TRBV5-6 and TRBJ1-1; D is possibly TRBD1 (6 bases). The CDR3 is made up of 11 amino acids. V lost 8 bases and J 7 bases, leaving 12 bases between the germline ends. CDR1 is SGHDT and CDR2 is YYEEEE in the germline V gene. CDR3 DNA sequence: TGTGCCAGTAGGGGGGCTGGTGAAGCTTTCTTT. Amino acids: CASRGAGEAFF.

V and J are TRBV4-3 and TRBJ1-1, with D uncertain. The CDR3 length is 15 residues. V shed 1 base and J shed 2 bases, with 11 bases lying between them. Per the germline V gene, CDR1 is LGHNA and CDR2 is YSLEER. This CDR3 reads CASSQVVAANTEAFF. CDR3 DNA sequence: TGCGCCAGCAGCCAAGTGGTGGCAGCAAACACTGAAGCTTTCTTT.

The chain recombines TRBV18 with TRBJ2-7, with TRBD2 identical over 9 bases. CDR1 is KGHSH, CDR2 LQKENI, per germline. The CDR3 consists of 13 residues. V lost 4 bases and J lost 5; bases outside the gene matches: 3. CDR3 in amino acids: CASSHGGGDEQYF. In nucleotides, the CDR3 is TGTGCCAGCTCACACGGCGGGGGGGACGAGCAGTACTTC.

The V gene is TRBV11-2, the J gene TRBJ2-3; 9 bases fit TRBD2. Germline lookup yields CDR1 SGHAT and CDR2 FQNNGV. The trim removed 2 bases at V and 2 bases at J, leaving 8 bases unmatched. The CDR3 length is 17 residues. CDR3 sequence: CASSLYIAGAYTDTQYF. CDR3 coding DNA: TGTGCCAGCAGCTTATATATAGCGGGGGCCTACACAGATACGCAGTATTTT.

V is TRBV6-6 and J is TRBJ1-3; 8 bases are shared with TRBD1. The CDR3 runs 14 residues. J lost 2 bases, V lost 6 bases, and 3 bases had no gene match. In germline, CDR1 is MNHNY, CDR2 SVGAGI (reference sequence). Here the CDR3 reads CASRDRAAGNTIYF. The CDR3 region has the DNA TGTGCCAGCAGGGACAGGGCAGCTGGAAACACCATATATTTT.

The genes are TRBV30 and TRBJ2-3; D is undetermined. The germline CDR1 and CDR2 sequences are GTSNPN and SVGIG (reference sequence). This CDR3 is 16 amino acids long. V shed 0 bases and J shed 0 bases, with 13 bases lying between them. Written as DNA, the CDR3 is TGTGCCTGGAGTGTATCCCACGCGACTAGCACAGATACGCAGTATTTT. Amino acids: CAWSVSHATSTDTQYF.

CDR3 coding DNA: TGCAGCGTTGAAGGCAGGGAGTTTCGGGGCTACACCTTC. It is translated as CSVEGREFRGYTF. The J gene is TRBJ1-2, the V gene TRBV29-1; TRBD1 might be the D (5 bases). Germline V gives CDR1 SQVTM, CDR2 ANQGSEA. The CDR3 is made up of 13 amino acids. The V end was cut by 1 base, the J end by 8 bases, with 14 bases between.